The clone carrying this TCR beta chain was found many times. Its antigen is as yet unknown. Library preparation (for TCRbeta) was performed with unique molecular identifiers. Each CDR3 protein gets one entry after TCRdb re-called the PCR reads with MiXCR. The table includes about 490,000 distinct CDR3 sequences, 8% to 11% detected once. The data belong to a study of T-cell reconstitution after alpha-beta-depleted transplantation in children. Study observations and caveats: In patients about two months after transplant, alpha-beta T cells reportedly arose from several hundred expanded graft clones. Diversity and T-cell counts at one year after transplant derived mostly from new T cells. Recipient T cells and thymic progenitors that survived were the source of the high TCRbeta diversity seen at day 60 in some patients.

This CDR3 spans 16 amino acids. The V segment lost 0 bases and the J segment 2 bases; nucleotides outside the gene matches: 6. Per germline, CDR1 SGHTA and CDR2 FQGNSA. V gene TRBV7-2 combines with J gene TRBJ2-7; 8 nucleotides align to TRBD1. The receptor's source is a child aged 2-15 years with inherited bone marrow failure, due to receive a stem cell transplant. The source was PBMCs, collected before TCRalphabeta/CD19-depleted stem cell transplant. CDR3 sequence reads: CASSLARTGSPYEQYF. In nucleotides, the CDR3 is TGTGCCAGCAGCTTAGCGAGGACAGGGTCGCCCTACGAGCAGTACTTC.